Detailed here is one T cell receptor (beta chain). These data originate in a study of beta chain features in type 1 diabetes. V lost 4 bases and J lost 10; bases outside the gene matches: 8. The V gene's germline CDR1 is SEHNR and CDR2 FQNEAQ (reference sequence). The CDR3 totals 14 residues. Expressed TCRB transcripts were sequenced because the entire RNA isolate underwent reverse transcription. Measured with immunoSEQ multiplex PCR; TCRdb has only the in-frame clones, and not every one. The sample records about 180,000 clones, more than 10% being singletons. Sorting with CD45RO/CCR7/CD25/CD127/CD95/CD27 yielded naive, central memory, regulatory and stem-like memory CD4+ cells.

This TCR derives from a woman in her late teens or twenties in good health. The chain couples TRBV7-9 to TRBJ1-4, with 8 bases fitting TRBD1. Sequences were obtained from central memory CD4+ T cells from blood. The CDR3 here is CASSWDRWQGKLFF. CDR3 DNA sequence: TGTGCCAGCAGCTGGGACAGGTGGCAGGGAAAACTGTTTTTT.